The 12 T cell receptor beta chains below all came from one sample that was sequenced in a study of shared clonotypes between healthy human individuals. The repertoire was sequenced with immunoSEQ multiplex PCR; TCRdb's copy has only in-frame clones and lacks some. The repertoire holds about 500,000 clones, with 60% to 80% as singletons. The sequencing sample was made of PBMCs. All receptors derive from a woman aged 40-49 years in good health. Some clones in this sample may be carry-over from other donors' samples.

On this clone itself: This likely traces to a read error, being one base from a far larger clone. The chain employs TRBV7-6 and TRBJ1-1, with D hard to call. V was trimmed by 5 bases and J by 1 base, leaving 8 bases between them. The germline V gene has CDR1 SGHVS and CDR2 FNYEAQ. The CDR3 loop spans 13 amino acids. The chain's CDR3 is CASSPDTNTEAFF. The CDR3 bases are TGTGCCAGCAGCCCTGACACGAACACTGAAGCTTTCTTT.

This chain joins TRBV6-6 and TRBJ2-6; D uncertain. V lost 2 bases to trimming and J lost 0 bases, with 2 bases between them. Germline V gives CDR1 MNHNY, CDR2 SVGAGI (reference sequence). This CDR3 has 14 residues. CDR3 protein: CASSYDSGANVLTF. The CDR3 coding sequence is TGTGCCAGCAGTTACGACTCTGGGGCCAACGTCCTGACTTTC.

The V gene is TRBV2, the J gene TRBJ2-5; perhaps TRBD1 as D (5 bases). V lost 2 bases and J 5 bases, leaving 15 bases between the germline ends. This CDR3 region has 15 residues. CDR1 and CDR2 (germline): SNHLY, FYNNEI. The CDR3 DNA is TGTGCCAGCAGTGAAATGAAGGGGAATGGGGAGACCCAGTACTTC. It specifies CASSEMKGNGETQYF.

The chain combines TRBV5-1 with TRBJ1-4; TRBD1 agrees at 9 bases. In germline, CDR1 is SGHRS, CDR2 YFSETQ. The CDR3 totals 14 residues. The J segment lost 5 bases and the V segment lost 4 bases, leaving 3 bases of the junction unmatched. Here the CDR3 DNA reads TGCGCCAGCAGCCTGGACAGGGGAAATGAAAAACTGTTTTTT. Translating it yields CASSLDRGNEKLFF.

This clone was seen a single time. The chain recombines TRBV29-1 with TRBJ1-1; the D gene is possibly TRBD1 (5 bases). This CDR3 has 13 residues. Trimming pared 4 bases from V and 5 bases from J, leaving 14 bases between. The germline CDR1 and CDR2 sequences are SQVTM and ANQGSEA. The CDR3 coding sequence is TGCAGCGTTGCCCTTGGGGGGGGAACTGAAGCTTTCTTT. It yields the protein CSVALGGGTEAFF. The full variable domain, in which reference TRBV29-1 and TRBJ1-1 provide the parts outside the CDR3, is SAVISQKPSRDICQRGTSLTIQCQVDSQVTMMFWYRQQPGQSLTLIATANQGSEATYESGFVIDKFPISRPNLTFSTLTVSNMSPEDSSIYLCSVALGGGTEAFFGQGTRLTVV.

About this clone itself: A far more abundant clone sits one base away, making this likely a read error. V gene TRBV6-4 combines with J gene TRBJ2-1; TRBD2 aligns across 8 bases. Germline loops: CDR1 MRHNA, CDR2 SNTAGT. The CDR3 sequence is 16 residues long. CDR3 nucleotides: TGTGCCAGCAGTGACTCCGGCGGGGGGTCCTACAATGAGCGGTTCTTC. It specifies CASSDSGGGSYNERFF.

In the case of this clone: It is likely a read error: a sequence one base away is far more abundant. The V gene is TRBV4-1, the J gene TRBJ1-1; TRBD1 aligns across 8 bases. The CDR3 has 15 amino acids. V was clipped by 2 bases and J by 3 bases; unmatched bases: 5. Germline V gives CDR1 MGHRA, CDR2 YSYEKL. The DNA for the CDR3 is TGCGCCAGCAGCCAAAAGGTGACAGGGGACACTGAAGCTTTCTTT. Residues: CASSQKVTGDTEAFF.

Note on this clone: This likely stems from a read error, as it lies one base from a far larger clone. J is TRBJ2-2 and V is TRBV18; D ambiguous. The germline gives CDR1 KGHSH, CDR2 LQKENI. This CDR3 region has 15 residues. CDR3: CAGSPRLTNTGELFF. CDR3 nucleotide sequence: TGTGCCGGCTCACCACGGCTAACGAACACCGGGGAGCTGTTTTTT. Looking up the rest from reference TRBV18 and TRBJ2-2 gives the full variable domain: NAGVMQNPRHLVRRRGQEARLRCSPMKGHSHVYWYRQLPEEGLKFMVYLQKENIIDESGMPKERFSAEFPKEGPSILRIQQVVRGDSAAYFCAGSPRLTNTGELFFGEGSRLTVL.

The chain has TRBV30 and TRBJ2-7; TRBD1 matches 8 bases. Unmatched junction bases numbered 5, after V lost 0 bases and J lost 7 bases. The CDR3 has 13 residues. Germline CDR1 is GTSNPN and CDR2 is SVGIG (reference sequence). Written as DNA, the CDR3 is TGTGCCTGGAGTGTAGCAGGGGGCAGGGAGCAGTACTTC. Encoded protein: CAWSVAGGREQYF.

The chain is built from TRBV18 and TRBJ2-3; D gene unclear. This CDR3 spans 13 amino acids. Looked up from germline, CDR1 is KGHSH and CDR2 is LQKENI. Trimming stripped 2 bases from V and 3 bases from J, with 6 bases between. CDR3 loop: CASSPGLTDTQYF. CDR3 bases: TGTGCCAGCTCACCAGGCCTAACAGATACGCAGTATTTT.

This chain connects TRBV15 to TRBJ2-1; the D gene is possibly TRBD2 (6 bases). Germline V gene sequence: CDR1 LNHNV, CDR2 YYDKDF (reference sequence). V lost 0 bases and J 3 bases, leaving 21 bases between the germline ends. The CDR3 spans 19 residues. Here the CDR3 reads CATSRELSGVGGFYNEQFF. The CDR3 DNA sequence: TGTGCCACCAGCAGAGAATTATCGGGAGTGGGGGGTTTCTACAATGAGCAGTTCTTC. Together with reference TRBV15 and TRBJ2-1, the CDR3 gives the full variable domain: DAMVIQNPRYQVTQFGKPVTLSCSQTLNHNVMYWYQQKSSQAPKLLFHYYDKDFNNEADTPDNFQSRRPNTSFCFLDIRSPGLGDTAMYLCATSRELSGVGGFYNEQFFGPGTRLTVL.

Concerning this clone: This may be a read error, as it is one base from a much larger clone. This sequence joins TRBV19 and TRBJ2-5, with 10 bases aligning to TRBD2. Trimming cost V 5 bases and J 7 bases; bases outside gene matches: 13. Looked up from germline, CDR1 is LNHDA and CDR2 is SQIVND (reference sequence). This CDR3 is built from 16 residues. CDR3 nucleotides: TGTGCCAGTAGTTCGCTGCCTAGCGGGAGAGTGGGGACCCAGTACTTC. Protein: CASSSLPSGRVGTQYF. Looking up the rest from reference TRBV19 and TRBJ2-5 gives the full variable domain: DGGITQSPKYLFRKEGQNVTLSCEQNLNHDAMYWYRQDPGQGLRLIYYSQIVNDFQKGDIAEGYSVSREKKESFPLTVTSAQKNPTAFYLCASSSLPSGRVGTQYFGPGTRLLVL.